The 18 T cell receptor beta chains in this list originate from one sample, sequenced in a study of blood T cell repertoires in COVID-19. The repertoire was sequenced with immunoSEQ multiplex PCR; TCRdb's copy has only in-frame clones and lacks some. The repertoire has 220,000 or so clones, over 75% of them found once; the top ten carry approximately 3.4%. The material sequenced was PBMCs or T cells enriched from blood (not recorded which). The origin of the receptors is a woman between 18 and 30 years old in a cohort exposed to, infected with or recovered from COVID-19 (not recorded which).

The chain is built from TRBV3-1 (or the pseudogene TRBV3-2) and TRBJ1-2, with a possible D match to TRBD1 (6 bases). The CDR3 runs to 15 residues. From germline, CDR1 is LGHDT and CDR2 YNNKEL (reference sequence). V was pared by 4 bases and J by 6 bases, with 18 bases between. The CDR3 DNA follows: TGTGCCAGCAGCCCCAAAACAACAGGGTGGGATGGCTACACCTTC. It specifies CASSPKTTGWDGYTF.

The chain joins TRBV6-5 to TRBJ2-2; 9 bases are a match to TRBD2. There are 15 residues in the CDR3. Germline V gene lookup returns CDR1 MNHEY and CDR2 SVGAGI. The trim removed 10 bases at V and 7 bases at J, leaving 13 bases unmatched. CDR3 DNA sequence: TGTGCCACATATCCGGGACTAGCAAGGGGCGGGGAGCTGTTTTTT. It encodes CATYPGLARGGELFF.

The V call is TRBV10-1, the J call TRBJ2-3; the D gene is possibly TRBD1 (6 bases). V shed 4 bases and J shed 6 bases, with 17 bases lying between them. The CDR3 loop spans 15 amino acids. CDR1 is WNHNN, CDR2 SYGVQD, per germline (reference sequence). The CDR3 loop is CASSGDNHLPDTQYF. Written as DNA, the CDR3 is TGCGCCAGCAGTGGGGACAATCATTTACCGGATACGCAGTATTTT.

The chain has TRBV7-9 and TRBJ1-1; D perhaps matches TRBD1 (5 bases). The V and J ends lost 1 base and 2 bases respectively, with 8 bases between them. This CDR3 comprises 14 residues. Germline-derived CDR1 and CDR2 are SEHNR and FQNEAQ (reference sequence). The CDR3 spells CASSLGQLNTEAFF. DNA for the CDR3: TGTGCCAGCAGCTTAGGACAGCTTAACACTGAAGCTTTCTTT.

As regards this clone: Other DNA sequences in the sample encode the same CDR3. The V gene is TRBV5-1, the J gene TRBJ2-3; tentative D call: TRBD1 (6 bases). This CDR3 contains 14 residues. V was clipped by 4 bases and J by 0 bases, with 9 bases between them. Germline-derived CDR1 and CDR2 are SGHRS and YFSETQ. The CDR3: CASSLGQSTDTQYF. CDR3 in DNA: TGCGCCAGCAGCCTCGGACAGAGCACAGATACGCAGTATTTT.

The V gene is TRBV5-1, the J gene TRBJ2-7, with D maybe TRBD1 (6 bases). V lost 2 bases and J lost 0, with 12 bases in between. The CDR3 has 15 residues. CDR1 and CDR2 (germline): SGHRS, YFSETQ. The CDR3 sequence is CASSLPQGSSYEQYF. CDR3 DNA: TGCGCCAGCAGCTTACCCCAGGGGTCCTCCTACGAGCAGTACTTC.

The chain couples TRBV6-5 to TRBJ2-2; TRBD1 aligns across 10 bases. Germline CDR1 MNHEY, CDR2 SVGAGI. J gave up 4 bases and V 4 bases, and 3 bases lay outside the gene matches. The CDR3 is made up of 15 amino acids. In DNA form, the CDR3 reads TGTGCCAGCAGTTCCGGGACAGGGGCCACCGGGGAGCTGTTTTTT. It yields the protein CASSSGTGATGELFF.

The chain couples TRBV2 to TRBJ1-2, with TRBD1 matching 8 bases. Germline trimming cut 0 bases from V and 6 bases from J; bases unmatched to any gene: 9. The CDR3 runs to 16 residues. CDR1 and CDR2 from the germline V gene are SNHLY and FYNNEI. CDR3: CASSEALRDRRNGYTF. CDR3 bases: TGTGCCAGCAGTGAAGCGCTCCGGGACAGGCGAAATGGCTACACCTTC.

This chain uses TRBV18 with TRBJ1-2, with 9 bases identical to TRBD1. There are 16 residues in the CDR3. Trimming took 3 bases from V and 5 from J; bases not matched to a gene: 10. Germline V lookup: CDR1 KGHSH, CDR2 LQKENI. The CDR3 DNA reads TGTGCCAGCTCACCCGCCCCCGGACAGGGGAGTTATGGCTACACCTTC. This gives the protein CASSPAPGQGSYGYTF. Drawing the rest from reference TRBV18 and TRBJ1-2, the complete variable domain is NAGVMQNPRHLVRRRGQEARLRCSPMKGHSHVYWYRQLPEEGLKFMVYLQKENIIDESGMPKERFSAEFPKEGPSILRIQQVVRGDSAAYFCASSPAPGQGSYGYTFGSGTRLTVV.

This chain links TRBV24-1 with TRBJ2-1, with TRBD1 as a possible D gene (6 bases). Per the germline V gene, CDR1 is KGHDR and CDR2 is SFDVKD. The CDR3 has 16 amino acids. V was shortened by 4 bases and J by 5 bases, with 17 bases between the two germline ends. The CDR3 sequence: CATSEAPGTPDNEQFF. CDR3 DNA sequence: TGTGCCACCAGTGAGGCACCCGGGACACCCGACAATGAGCAGTTCTTC.

This clone was observed once. The rearrangement links TRBV10-3 to TRBJ1-6, with 8 bases aligning to TRBD1. The V gene's germline CDR1 is ENHRY and CDR2 SYGVKD. This CDR3 is 14 amino acids long. The ends lost 5 bases at V and 5 bases at J; junction bases unmatched: 2. The CDR3 sequence: CAISPQGDNSPLHF. The CDR3 DNA reads as TGTGCCATCAGTCCACAGGGGGATAATTCACCCCTCCACTTT.

The chain combines TRBV14 with TRBJ2-7; no clear D. Germline V CDR1 and CDR2: SGHDN, FVKESK. The CDR3 sequence is 13 residues long. Trimming cost V 0 bases and J 9 bases, with 12 bases left between them. CDR3 DNA sequence: TGTGCCAGCAGCCAAGATCCACCGCTAGGGCAGTACTTC. It translates to CASSQDPPLGQYF.

This chain joins TRBV5-1 and TRBJ2-3, with 9 nucleotides matching TRBD1. The CDR3 contains 16 residues. From germline, CDR1 is SGHRS and CDR2 YFSETQ. Unmatched junction bases numbered 14, after V lost 4 bases and J lost 8 bases. This CDR3 reads CASSVTGGEARGTQYF. DNA of the CDR3: TGCGCCAGCAGCGTCACAGGGGGCGAAGCACGTGGTACGCAGTATTTT.

The chain uses TRBV29-1 and TRBJ2-2, with a tentative D call TRBD2 (5 bases). V was cut by 5 bases and J by 5 bases, with 6 bases left in between. In germline, CDR1 is SQVTM, CDR2 ANQGSEA. This CDR3 contains 11 residues. The CDR3 spells CSVTGTGELFF. In DNA form, the CDR3 reads TGCAGCGTTACGGGGACCGGGGAGCTGTTTTTT.

This clone was detected a few times. The chain uses TRBV3-1 (or the pseudogene TRBV3-2) and TRBJ2-5, with D tentatively TRBD2 (6 bases). CDR1 is LGHDT and CDR2 is YNNKEL in the germline V gene (reference sequence). The CDR3 runs to 14 residues. V lost 2 bases and J lost 3, with 10 bases in between. CDR3: CASSQRLGEETQYF. In DNA form, the CDR3 reads TGTGCCAGCAGCCAAAGACTAGGGGAAGAGACCCAGTACTTC.

The chain uses TRBV18 and TRBJ1-1, with 7 nucleotides matching TRBD1. The ends lost 4 bases at V and 1 base at J; junction bases unmatched: 9. Germline V gives CDR1 KGHSH, CDR2 LQKENI. The CDR3 runs to 16 residues. This chain's CDR3 is CASSLRDSYENTEAFF. CDR3 DNA: TGTGCCAGCTCACTCCGGGACAGTTATGAGAACACTGAAGCTTTCTTT.

This rearrangement joins TRBV7-8 to TRBJ2-1; D is possibly TRBD2 (6 bases). The ends were cut back, 0 bases at V and 7 bases at J, with 7 bases in the middle. Germline V lookup: CDR1 SGHVS, CDR2 FQNEAQ. The CDR3 sequence is 13 residues long. The CDR3 loop is CASSLAAGNEQFF. The CDR3 DNA is TGTGCCAGCAGCTTAGCCGCGGGAAATGAGCAGTTCTTC.

This clone was observed a handful of times. V is TRBV10-1 and J is TRBJ1-1; 9 positions match TRBD1. Losses at the gene ends were 0 bases for V and 3 bases for J; bases not matched to a gene: 2. The V gene's germline CDR1 is WNHNN and CDR2 SYGVQD (reference sequence). The CDR3 spans 15 residues. The CDR3 loop is CASSESGQGDTEAFF. CDR3 coding DNA: TGCGCCAGCAGTGAGTCGGGACAGGGAGACACTGAAGCTTTCTTT.